These 18 T cell receptor beta chains originate from one sample sequenced in a study of T cell changes during pregnancy in multiple sclerosis. Produced via immunoSEQ multiplex PCR; TCRdb's table is partial and in-frame only. The table lists under 130,000 clones, roughly nine tenths of them singletons. The sequencing used peripheral blood, collected after pregnancy. The source of these receptors is a female donor with multiple sclerosis, enrolled in a pregnancy study.

The V call is TRBV7-6, the J call TRBJ2-7, with a tentative D call TRBD1 (6 bases). The germline V gene has CDR1 SGHVS and CDR2 FNYEAQ. The CDR3 loop spans 14 amino acids. V lost 7 bases to trimming and J lost 2 bases, with 15 bases between them. This CDR3 is CASTSSGQPYEQYF. In DNA, the CDR3 is TGTGCCAGCACGTCCTCGGGACAACCCTACGAGCAGTACTTC.

The chain recombines TRBV27 with TRBJ2-3; 7 bases are a match to TRBD1. The germline V gene has CDR1 MNHEY and CDR2 SMNVEV (reference sequence). V shed 5 bases and J 0 bases; nucleotides not matched to a gene: 11. This CDR3 region has 17 residues. The CDR3 nucleotides are TGTGCCAGCAGTAACGGGACAGCTTATTCTAGCACAGATACGCAGTATTTT. Translating gives CASSNGTAYSSTDTQYF.

The chain employs TRBV7-3 and TRBJ1-1; 9 bases are a match to TRBD1. The CDR3 totals 14 residues. V was clipped by 5 bases and J by 4 bases; unmatched bases: 5. Germline values: CDR1 SGHTA, CDR2 FQGTGA. The CDR3 loop reads CASSQDRGVTEAFF. CDR3 nucleotide sequence: TGTGCCAGCAGCCAAGACAGGGGGGTCACTGAAGCTTTCTTT. The whole variable domain, filled in from reference TRBV7-3 and TRBJ1-1, reads GAGVSQTPSNKVTEKGKYVELRCDPISGHTALYWYRQSLGQGPEFLIYFQGTGAADDSGLPNDRFFAVRPEGSVSTLKIQRTERGDSAVYLCASSQDRGVTEAFFGQGTRLTVV.

V gene TRBV9 combines with J gene TRBJ2-7; 7 bases are a match to TRBD2. The CDR3 sequence is 14 residues long. Germline values: CDR1 SGDLS, CDR2 YYNGEE. Trimming at V came to 3 bases and at J to 6 bases, leaving 9 bases not matched to a gene. The DNA of the CDR3 is TGTGCCAGCAGCGCCCCGGGGAGGGATAGCGAGCAGTACTTC. This sequence encodes CASSAPGRDSEQYF.

The V and J genes are TRBV6-1 and TRBJ1-2; possible D gene TRBD1, 6 bases. Germline assignment: CDR1 MNHNS and CDR2 SASEGT. The germline V and J ends were trimmed by 1 base and 5 bases, with 11 bases remaining between them. There are 14 residues in the CDR3. CDR3 DNA: TGTGCCAGCAGTGAAGTTTGGACAGATTATGGCTACACCTTC. Amino acids: CASSEVWTDYGYTF.

The chain couples TRBV15 to TRBJ1-1, with 9 nucleotides matching TRBD1. The CDR3 is made up of 15 amino acids. The germline gives CDR1 LNHNV, CDR2 YYDKDF (reference sequence). The V gene end was trimmed by 4 bases and the J gene end by 6 bases; junction bases not matched to a gene: 9. This chain's CDR3 is CATSTQDRGFSEAFF. The DNA of the CDR3 is TGTGCCACCAGCACGCAGGACAGGGGCTTTTCTGAAGCTTTCTTT.

V and J are TRBV29-1 and TRBJ2-7, with TRBD2 as a possible D gene (5 bases). V was trimmed by 0 bases and J by 3 bases, leaving 15 bases between them. Germline V gene lookup returns CDR1 SQVTM and CDR2 ANQGSEA. The CDR3 spans 15 residues. DNA of the CDR3: TGCAGCGTTGAAGATTGGTCAGGACTTATCTACGAGCAGTACTTC. As protein: CSVEDWSGLIYEQYF.

The chain couples TRBV7-9 to TRBJ2-3; D perhaps matches TRBD1 (5 bases). The V end lost 3 bases, the J end lost 4 bases, and 8 bases lay between the germline ends. CDR3 size: 13 residues. Germline V lookup: CDR1 SEHNR, CDR2 FQNEAQ (reference sequence). The CDR3 DNA reads as TGTGCCAGCAGCTTTCAGGGCCCAGATACGCAGTATTTT. This codes for CASSFQGPDTQYF.

CDR3 coding DNA: TGTGCCAGCAGCTTAGATACTGCACTAGCGGGGGGGCCTCGCACAGATACGCAGTATTTT. Protein sequence: CASSLDTALAGGPRTDTQYF. V is TRBV11-2 and J is TRBJ2-3; 13 bases align to TRBD2. J was trimmed by 1 base and V by 0 bases; bases with no gene match: 10. CDR1 SGHAT and CDR2 FQNNGV come from the germline V gene. The CDR3 is 20 residues long. Complete variable domain (other parts from reference TRBV11-2 and TRBJ2-3): EAGVAQSPRYKIIEKRQSVAFWCNPISGHATLYWYQQILGQGPKLLIQFQNNGVVDDSQLPKDRFSAERLKGVDSTLKIQPAKLEDSAVYLCASSLDTALAGGPRTDTQYFGPGTRLTVL.

CDR3 nucleotides: TGCGCCAGCAGCCAAGATAATCGGCAGGGGGCCATATATTTT. It codes for CASSQDNRQGAIYF. The V and J genes are TRBV4-1 and TRBJ1-3, with 7 nucleotides matching TRBD1. Germline V gene sequence: CDR1 MGHRA, CDR2 YSYEKL. V was pared by 0 bases and J by 11 bases, with 7 bases of the junction left unmatched. This CDR3 is built from 14 residues.

This clone was detected a few times. The chain uses TRBV27 and TRBJ2-2, with 7 positions matching TRBD1. The trim removed 5 bases at V and 7 bases at J, leaving 7 bases unmatched. This CDR3 contains 14 residues. Per the germline V gene, CDR1 is MNHEY and CDR2 is SMNVEV (reference sequence). CDR3 in DNA: TGTGCCAGCAGTGGGACAGACCCGTACGGGGAGCTGTTTTTT. Residues: CASSGTDPYGELFF.

This chain uses TRBV30 with TRBJ1-1; the D is unclear. CDR3 length equals 12 residues. The V gene lost 0 bases and the J gene lost 7 bases, with 9 bases spanning the gap. The germline V gene encodes CDR1 GTSNPN and CDR2 SVGIG (reference sequence). The CDR3 DNA is TGTGCCTGGAGTGTACAGACGGTTGAAGCTTTCTTT. It is translated as CAWSVQTVEAFF.

The V call is TRBV29-1, the J call TRBJ1-2; 7 bases line up with TRBD1. J gave up 5 bases and V 2 bases, and 11 bases lay outside the gene matches. Germline loops: CDR1 SQVTM, CDR2 ANQGSEA. The CDR3 sequence is 15 residues long. As DNA, the CDR3 is TGCAGCGTTGAATTTGTGGAGGGGGCTCGGTATGGCTACACCTTC. Translating it yields CSVEFVEGARYGYTF.

The chain recombines TRBV12-5 with TRBJ2-1; TRBD1 might be the D (6 bases). The germline V and J ends were trimmed by 5 bases and 2 bases, with 13 bases remaining between them. Germline loops: CDR1 LGHNT, CDR2 FRNRAP. The CDR3 is 15 amino acids. The CDR3 protein is CASGTKGVTYNEQFF. In DNA, the CDR3 is TGTGCTAGTGGTACCAAGGGGGTTACCTACAATGAGCAGTTCTTC.

The chain carries TRBV5-5 and TRBJ2-5, with unresolved D. CDR1 and CDR2 (germline): SGHKS, YYEKEE (reference sequence). Trimming took 4 bases from V and 5 from J, leaving 24 bases between them. The CDR3 is 17 amino acids. Written as DNA, the CDR3 is TGTGCCAGCAGCCCTGACGCCAAGAGCGTAATTTGGGAGACCCAGTACTTC. As protein: CASSPDAKSVIWETQYF.

The chain carries TRBV4-1 and TRBJ1-5; possible D gene TRBD1, 6 bases. V lost 3 bases, J lost 6 bases, and 21 bases lay in between. CDR3 length: 17 amino acids. The germline V gene has CDR1 MGHRA and CDR2 YSYEKL. CDR3 sequence: CASSHPRETGSFQPQHF. The DNA for the CDR3 is TGCGCCAGCAGCCATCCCAGGGAAACAGGGTCCTTTCAGCCCCAGCATTTT.

The chain couples TRBV7-9 to TRBJ2-4, with 9 bases fitting TRBD1. Germline CDR1 is SEHNR and CDR2 is FQNEAQ (reference sequence). This CDR3 has 13 residues. The V segment lost 7 bases and the J segment 5 bases; nucleotides outside the gene matches: 3. The chain's CDR3 is CASNRQGENIQYF. In DNA form, the CDR3 reads TGTGCCAGCAACCGACAGGGGGAAAACATTCAGTACTTC.

V gene TRBV7-3 combines with J gene TRBJ2-6; TRBD1 might be the D (5 bases). The ends were cut back, 6 bases at V and 0 bases at J, with 12 bases in the middle. Germline CDR1 SGHTA, CDR2 FQGTGA. The CDR3 consists of 16 residues. Here the CDR3 reads CASSIDRISGANVLTF. CDR3 sequence (DNA): TGTGCCAGCAGTATTGACAGAATCTCTGGGGCCAACGTCCTGACTTTC.